The 27 T cell receptor beta chains presented below share a single source sample, sequenced in a study of blood T cell repertoires in COVID-19. Profiled with immunoSEQ multiplex PCR; TCRdb holds only in-frame clones, not every one. The repertoire holds tens of thousands of clones, with 70% to 90% as singletons. The specimen was peripheral blood. The receptors stem from a human donor in a cohort sampled during active COVID-19. The donor label of this sample is uncertain.

V is TRBV10-3 and J is TRBJ2-1; D is possibly TRBD1 (6 bases). This CDR3 spans 14 amino acids. V gave up 3 bases and J gave up 4 bases, with 10 bases separating them. Germline V CDR1 and CDR2: ENHRY, SYGVKD. The CDR3 bases are TGTGCCATCAGTGAATTGACAGGTTACAATGAGCAGTTCTTC. This sequence encodes CAISELTGYNEQFF.

V gene TRBV28 combines with J gene TRBJ1-1, with TRBD1 matching over 7 bases. This CDR3 spans 13 amino acids. The ends lost 6 bases at V and 5 bases at J; junction bases unmatched: 6. Germline lookup yields CDR1 MDHEN and CDR2 SYDVKM. In DNA form, the CDR3 reads TGTGCCAGCAGCGAGACAGGGCGAACTGAAGCTTTCTTT. It translates to CASSETGRTEAFF.

This sequence joins TRBV18 and TRBJ1-6, with D tentatively TRBD1 (6 bases). The V gene's germline CDR1 is KGHSH and CDR2 LQKENI. The CDR3 is 13 amino acids. Trimming cost V 3 bases and J 8 bases, with 8 bases left between them. CDR3 sequence: CASSPRQDSPLHF. In DNA, the CDR3 is TGTGCCAGCTCACCCAGACAGGATTCACCCCTCCACTTT.

The chain joins TRBV27 to TRBJ2-2; no clear D gene. V lost 0 bases, J lost 4 bases, and 9 bases lay in between. The germline V gene has CDR1 MNHEY and CDR2 SMNVEV (reference sequence). This CDR3 region has 15 residues. The CDR3 nucleotides read TGTGCCAGCAGTTTATCGAGCATGATCACCGGGGAGCTGTTTTTT. Translation gives CASSLSSMITGELFF.

The chain recombines TRBV29-1 with TRBJ2-3; 8 bases are shared with TRBD2. The V gene end was trimmed by 5 bases and the J gene end by 5 bases; junction bases not matched to a gene: 15. There are 16 residues in the CDR3. Germline CDR1 reads SQVTM; CDR2 reads ANQGSEA. Here the CDR3 reads CSVTPRGSGVIDTQYF. CDR3 nucleotide sequence: TGCAGCGTTACCCCTCGTGGTAGCGGGGTTATAGATACGCAGTATTTT.

The chain has TRBV5-1 and TRBJ2-5; 15 bases match TRBD2. The V and J ends lost 4 bases and 2 bases, in that order; junction bases with no gene match: 6. CDR1 SGHRS and CDR2 YFSETQ come from the germline V gene. This CDR3 comprises 17 residues. CDR3 protein: CASSHGLAGGLQETQYF. The CDR3 nucleotides are TGCGCCAGCAGCCACGGACTAGCGGGGGGGCTGCAAGAGACCCAGTACTTC. The complete variable domain, with remaining parts taken from reference TRBV5-1 and TRBJ2-5, reads KAGVTQTPRYLIKTRGQQVTLSCSPISGHRSVSWYQQTPGQGLQFLFEYFSETQRNKGNFPGRFSGRQFSNSRSEMNVSTLELGDSALYLCASSHGLAGGLQETQYFGPGTRLLVL.

The CDR3 here is CASSSQQRNYGYTF. The DNA of the CDR3 is TGTGCCAGCAGTTCCCAACAGAGAAACTATGGCTACACCTTC. The chain links TRBV5-6 to TRBJ1-2; D unresolved. CDR1 is SGHDT and CDR2 is YYEEEE in the germline V gene. The CDR3 contains 14 residues. The V and J ends lost 5 bases and 2 bases respectively, with 13 bases between them.

This CDR3 reads CASSPAGGPLEQYF. In DNA form, the CDR3 reads TGTGCCAGCAGCCCCGCGGGGGGGCCTCTGGAGCAGTACTTC. The rearrangement uses TRBV5-5 and TRBJ2-7, with 9 bases that match TRBD2. The germline V gene encodes CDR1 SGHKS and CDR2 YYEKEE (reference sequence). Germline trimming cut 4 bases from V and 7 bases from J; bases unmatched to any gene: 9. This CDR3 has 14 residues.

The V and J genes are TRBV9 and TRBJ1-4; unclear D gene. Per the germline V gene, CDR1 is SGDLS and CDR2 is YYNGEE. The V and J ends lost 0 bases and 0 bases respectively, with 12 bases between them. CDR3 length: 17 residues. CDR3 sequence reads: CASSVEPGSSTNEKLFF. DNA for the CDR3: TGTGCCAGCAGCGTAGAGCCGGGGAGTTCAACTAATGAAAAACTGTTTTTT.

In this sample, this clone turned up a few times. The rearrangement joins TRBV7-2 to TRBJ1-2; 9 bases map to TRBD1. CDR1 and CDR2 (germline): SGHTA, FQGNSA. The CDR3 extends over 15 amino acids. Germline trimming cut 5 bases from V and 7 bases from J; bases unmatched to any gene: 11. CDR3 nucleotides: TGTGCCAGCAGCCCTCGGACAGGGGATCCCCTTGGCTACACCTTC. Translated: CASSPRTGDPLGYTF. The full variable domain, its missing parts supplied by reference TRBV7-2 and TRBJ1-2, is GAGVSQSPSNKVTEKGKDVELRCDPISGHTALYWYRQSLGQGLEFLIYFQGNSAPDKSGLPSDRFSAERTGGSVSTLTIQRTQQEDSAVYLCASSPRTGDPLGYTFGSGTRLTVV.

The chain recombines TRBV18 with TRBJ2-3; 8 bases fit TRBD2. CDR3 length equals 19 residues. The trim removed 2 bases at V and 0 bases at J, leaving 13 bases unmatched. The germline gives CDR1 KGHSH, CDR2 LQKENI. CDR3 sequence: CASSPLSMSGGASTDTQYF. The CDR3, as DNA: TGTGCCAGCTCACCATTGTCAATGAGCGGGGGCGCTAGCACAGATACGCAGTATTTT.

The CDR3 loop reads CASSGLAIFTRGRGTEAFF. For the CDR3, the DNA is TGTGCCAGCAGTGGCCTCGCGATCTTTACTAGGGGGCGGGGCACTGAAGCTTTCTTT. This chain links TRBV2 with TRBJ1-1; 7 bases map to TRBD1. CDR3 length: 19 residues. The junction had 21 bases not matched to a gene; V was cut back by 4 bases and J by 4 bases. The germline gives CDR1 SNHLY, CDR2 FYNNEI.

The J gene is TRBJ1-2, the V gene TRBV15; 8 bases line up with TRBD1. Trimming removed 2 bases from V and 0 bases from J; junction bases left unmatched: 8. CDR1 is LNHNV, CDR2 YYDKDF, per germline (reference sequence). The CDR3 consists of 17 residues. The CDR3: CATSRRGQATTNYGYTF. The CDR3 DNA sequence: TGTGCCACCAGCAGAAGGGGACAGGCGACAACTAACTATGGCTACACCTTC.

This chain joins TRBV4-1 and TRBJ2-1; a possible D gene is TRBD1 (7 bases). V was shortened by 0 bases and J by 5 bases, with 17 bases between the two germline ends. Germline CDR1 and CDR2: MGHRA and YSYEKL. The CDR3 runs 17 residues. The CDR3 DNA sequence: TGCGCCAGCAGCCAAGATCGGCGGGACAGCTTTGACAATGAGCAGTTCTTC. Translation: CASSQDRRDSFDNEQFF.

This clone was detected only once. This sequence joins TRBV14 and TRBJ1-2; a weak D match, TRBD1 (5 bases). This CDR3 has 15 residues. V lost 4 bases to trimming and J lost 5 bases, with 17 bases between them. Germline CDR1 and CDR2: SGHDN and FVKESK. CDR3 residues: CASSPDIGQIYGYTF. As DNA, the CDR3 is TGTGCCAGCAGCCCGGACATTGGACAAATTTATGGCTACACCTTC. The complete variable domain, with remaining parts taken from reference TRBV14 and TRBJ1-2, reads EAGVTQFPSHSVIEKGQTVTLRCDPISGHDNLYWYRRVMGKEIKFLLHFVKESKQDESGMPNNRFLAERTGGTYSTLKVQPAELEDSGVYFCASSPDIGQIYGYTFGSGTRLTVV.

To note about this clone: Germline and junction disagree at one end, which may indicate a read error. This chain links TRBV6-1 with TRBJ2-2; D perhaps matches TRBD2 (6 bases). The CDR3 extends over 14 amino acids. CDR1 is MNHNS and CDR2 is SASEGT in the germline V gene. CDR3 sequence (DNA): TGTGCCAGCAGTGAAGAGAATTCAGGGCGGGGAGCTGTTTTT. Its translation: CASSEENSGRGAVF.

The CDR3 spells CASSQEGQVAIYGYTF. The CDR3 DNA follows: TGTGCCAGCAGCCAAGAAGGACAGGTCGCAATCTATGGCTACACCTTC. The J gene is TRBJ1-2, the V gene TRBV3-1 (or the pseudogene TRBV3-2); 7 bases line up with TRBD1. Germline V gives CDR1 LGHDT, CDR2 YNNKEL (reference sequence). With 0 bases clipped from V and 4 bases from J, the junction kept 8 bases outside the gene matches. The CDR3 has 16 residues.

This clone was recorded only once. CDR3 protein: CASSPQGGAFYEQYF. The CDR3 region has the DNA TGTGCCAGCAGCCCCCAAGGCGGGGCTTTCTACGAGCAGTACTTC. The gene calls are TRBV7-6 and TRBJ2-7; D is possibly TRBD2 (6 bases). CDR3 length: 15 residues. In germline, CDR1 is SGHVS, CDR2 FNYEAQ. V was shortened by 5 bases and J by 3 bases, with 17 bases between the two germline ends.

The V gene is TRBV7-8, the J gene TRBJ1-4; D might be TRBD1 (6 bases). The CDR3 totals 15 residues. Germline V gene sequence: CDR1 SGHVS, CDR2 FQNEAQ. The V and J ends lost 5 bases and 10 bases respectively, with 20 bases between them. The CDR3, as DNA: TGTGCCAGCAGCCCACCACGGACAGCGGGAGCAAAACTGTTTTTT. This sequence encodes CASSPPRTAGAKLFF.

This sequence joins TRBV7-2 and TRBJ2-1; 8 nucleotides match TRBD1. The CDR3 loop spans 15 amino acids. V shed 6 bases, J shed 3 bases, and the junction held 7 bases outside the gene matches. Per germline, CDR1 SGHTA and CDR2 FQGNSA. The chain's CDR3 is CASRPGTGIYNEQFF. The CDR3 bases are TGTGCCAGCAGACCGGGGACAGGCATCTACAATGAGCAGTTCTTC.

The chain uses TRBV7-2 and TRBJ1-2, with 10 bases that match TRBD1. Germline V gives CDR1 SGHTA, CDR2 FQGNSA. The length of the CDR3 is 15 residues. The J segment lost 5 bases and the V segment lost 5 bases, leaving 8 bases of the junction unmatched. CDR3 sequence: CASSLTGGAGYGYTF. CDR3 coding DNA: TGTGCCAGCAGCCTGACAGGGGGCGCGGGGTATGGCTACACCTTC.

In its sample, this clone was seen a few times. The chain couples TRBV9 to TRBJ1-2; D is ambiguous. Trimming removed 4 bases from V and 1 base from J, with 11 bases in between. This CDR3 comprises 14 residues. Germline values: CDR1 SGDLS, CDR2 YYNGEE. Here the CDR3 DNA reads TGTGCCAGCAGCCCTGGACTTAATAACTATGGCTACACCTTC. It encodes CASSPGLNNYGYTF.

The V and J genes are TRBV6-1 and TRBJ2-2; possibly TRBD2 for D (6 bases). CDR1 is MNHNS and CDR2 is SASEGT in the germline V gene. CDR3 length equals 16 residues. Trimming took off 1 base at V and 5 bases at J, with 14 bases between the two ends. Here the CDR3 DNA reads TGTGCCAGCAGTGAAGGCGCGGCAGGGAGGACCGGGGAGCTGTTTTTT. Encoded protein: CASSEGAAGRTGELFF.

The chain combines TRBV24-1 with TRBJ2-1; unclear D gene. The CDR3 loop spans 15 amino acids. Trimming took off 2 bases at V and 6 bases at J, with 13 bases between the two ends. CDR1 KGHDR and CDR2 SFDVKD come from the germline V gene. This CDR3 reads CATSDSTNTRNEQFF. The CDR3 bases are TGTGCCACCAGTGATTCCACGAACACCCGCAATGAGCAGTTCTTC.

The V call is TRBV6-1, the J call TRBJ2-7; no clear D. V dropped 2 bases and J dropped 0 bases, with 11 bases sitting between them. The CDR3 is 15 amino acids. In germline, CDR1 is MNHNS, CDR2 SASEGT. The CDR3 DNA reads TGTGCCAGCAGTGAATCACAGACGAGCTCCTACGAGCAGTACTTC. Protein product: CASSESQTSSYEQYF.

The chain is built from TRBV5-5 and TRBJ1-2, with 7 bases identical to TRBD1. CDR3 length: 19 amino acids. Unmatched junction bases numbered 19, after V lost 3 bases and J lost 2 bases. CDR1 is SGHKS and CDR2 is YYEKEE in the germline V gene (reference sequence). The DNA for the CDR3 is TGTGCCAGCAGCTCAGAAGGGGGCCGCAGACAAAGAGCCAACTATGGCTACACCTTC. It encodes CASSSEGGRRQRANYGYTF.

This clone was recorded a few times. This sequence joins TRBV14 and TRBJ2-7, with 7 bases lining up with TRBD1. The CDR3 spans 14 residues. The junction had 11 bases not matched to a gene; V was cut back by 5 bases and J by 7 bases. CDR1 and CDR2 (germline): SGHDN, FVKESK. CDR3 residues: CASSIRQGLGEQYF. In nucleotides, the CDR3 is TGTGCCAGCAGCATACGACAGGGTTTAGGGGAGCAGTACTTC.